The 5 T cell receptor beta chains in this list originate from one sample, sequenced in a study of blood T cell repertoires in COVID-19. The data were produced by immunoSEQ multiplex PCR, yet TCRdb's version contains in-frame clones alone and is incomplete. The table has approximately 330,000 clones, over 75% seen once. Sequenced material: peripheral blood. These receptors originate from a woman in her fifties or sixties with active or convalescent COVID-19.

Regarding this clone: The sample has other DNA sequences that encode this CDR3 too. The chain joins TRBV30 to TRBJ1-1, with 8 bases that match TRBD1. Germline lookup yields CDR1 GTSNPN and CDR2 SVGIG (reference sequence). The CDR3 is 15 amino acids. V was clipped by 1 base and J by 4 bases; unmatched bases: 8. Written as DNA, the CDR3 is TGTGCCTGGAGTGCGGGGACAGGCCGGAGCACTGAAGCTTTCTTT. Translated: CAWSAGTGRSTEAFF.

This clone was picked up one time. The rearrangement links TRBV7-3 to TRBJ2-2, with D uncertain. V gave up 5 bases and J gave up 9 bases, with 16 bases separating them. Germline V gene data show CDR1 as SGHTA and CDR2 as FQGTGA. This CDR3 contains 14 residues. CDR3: CASSPHSMGRELFF. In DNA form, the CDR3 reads TGTGCCAGCAGCCCTCACTCTATGGGCCGGGAGCTGTTTTTT.

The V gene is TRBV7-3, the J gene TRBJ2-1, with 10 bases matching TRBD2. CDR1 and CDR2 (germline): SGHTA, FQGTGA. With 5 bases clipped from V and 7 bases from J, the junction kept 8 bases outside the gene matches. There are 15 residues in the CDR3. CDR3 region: CASSEGLAGENEQFF. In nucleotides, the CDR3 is TGTGCCAGCAGCGAGGGCCTAGCGGGGGAGAATGAGCAGTTCTTC.

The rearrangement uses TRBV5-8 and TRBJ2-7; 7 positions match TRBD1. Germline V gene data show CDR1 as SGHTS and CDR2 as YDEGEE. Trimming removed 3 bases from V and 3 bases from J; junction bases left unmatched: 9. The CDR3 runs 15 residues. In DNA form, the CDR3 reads TGTGCCAGCAGCTGGACAGGATCCTCCGGCTACGAGCAGTACTTC. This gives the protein CASSWTGSSGYEQYF.

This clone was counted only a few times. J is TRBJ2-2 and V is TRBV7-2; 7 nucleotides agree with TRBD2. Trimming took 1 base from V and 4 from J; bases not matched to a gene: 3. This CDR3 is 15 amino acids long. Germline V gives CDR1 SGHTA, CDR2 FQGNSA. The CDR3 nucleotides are TGTGCCAGCAGCTTAGGCGGGGGAGGCACCGGGGAGCTGTTTTTT. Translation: CASSLGGGGTGELFF. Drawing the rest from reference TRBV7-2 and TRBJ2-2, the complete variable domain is GAGVSQSPSNKVTEKGKDVELRCDPISGHTALYWYRQSLGQGLEFLIYFQGNSAPDKSGLPSDRFSAERTGGSVSTLTIQRTQQEDSAVYLCASSLGGGGTGELFFGEGSRLTVL.